The clone carrying this T cell receptor beta chain showed up many times. The CDR3 runs to 14 residues. V was pared by 5 bases and J by 4 bases, with 14 bases between. Germline V gene data show CDR1 as SGHAT and CDR2 as FQNNGV. RNA transcripts were the template, and TCR beta CDR3 regions were amplified from them. Scientists carried out first-round RT-PCR using HTBI primers and then a second-round multiplex PCR. In TCRdb, the multiplex PCR reads were re-called with MiXCR into one record per CDR3 protein. The sample lists a few hundred thousand distinct CDR3 sequences, 18% occurring once. This specimen belongs to a study of Graves' ophthalmopathy and Graves' hyperthyroidism.

V usage is TRBV11-2 and J usage is TRBJ1-1, with TRBD1 as a possible D gene (5 bases). The sample taken for sequencing was peripheral blood. This sequence originates from a woman between 18 and 29 years old with Graves' ophthalmopathy. This CDR3 reads CASSPRRGTTEAFF. The CDR3 coding sequence is TGTGCCAGCAGCCCTCGGCGGGGGACCACTGAAGCTTTCTTT.